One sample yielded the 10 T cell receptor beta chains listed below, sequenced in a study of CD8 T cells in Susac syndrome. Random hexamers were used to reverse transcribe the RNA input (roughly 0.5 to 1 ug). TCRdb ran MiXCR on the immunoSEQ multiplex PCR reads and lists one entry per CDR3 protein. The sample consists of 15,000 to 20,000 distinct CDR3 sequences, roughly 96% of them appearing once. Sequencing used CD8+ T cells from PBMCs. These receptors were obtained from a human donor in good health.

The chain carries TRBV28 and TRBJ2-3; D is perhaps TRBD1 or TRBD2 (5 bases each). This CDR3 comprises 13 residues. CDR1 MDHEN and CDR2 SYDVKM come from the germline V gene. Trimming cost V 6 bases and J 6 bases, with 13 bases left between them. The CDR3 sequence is CASRPQGGDTQYF. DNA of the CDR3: TGTGCCAGCAGACCGCAGGGCGGGGATACGCAGTATTTT.

This CDR3 reads CASRRRLAGNEQFF. The CDR3 region has the DNA TGTGCCAGCAGACGAAGACTAGCGGGCAATGAGCAGTTCTTC. The V and J genes are TRBV7-9 and TRBJ2-1; 10 positions match TRBD2. Germline loops: CDR1 SEHNR, CDR2 FQNEAQ (reference sequence). CDR3 length equals 14 residues. V was pared by 6 bases and J by 6 bases, with 5 bases of the junction left unmatched.

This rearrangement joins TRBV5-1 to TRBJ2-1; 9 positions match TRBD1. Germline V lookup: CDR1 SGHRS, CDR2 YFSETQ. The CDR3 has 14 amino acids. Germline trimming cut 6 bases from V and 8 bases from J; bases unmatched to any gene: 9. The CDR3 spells CASTRGQGKDEQFF. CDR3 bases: TGCGCCAGCACCAGAGGACAGGGGAAGGATGAGCAGTTCTTC.

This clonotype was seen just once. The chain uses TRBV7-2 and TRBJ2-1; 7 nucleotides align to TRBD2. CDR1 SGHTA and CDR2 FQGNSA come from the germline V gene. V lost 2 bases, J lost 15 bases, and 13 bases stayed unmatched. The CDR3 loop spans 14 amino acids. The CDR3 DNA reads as TGTGCCAGCAGCTTATGGTACCCGCGGGAGTGGCTGTTCTTC. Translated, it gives CASSLWYPREWLFF.

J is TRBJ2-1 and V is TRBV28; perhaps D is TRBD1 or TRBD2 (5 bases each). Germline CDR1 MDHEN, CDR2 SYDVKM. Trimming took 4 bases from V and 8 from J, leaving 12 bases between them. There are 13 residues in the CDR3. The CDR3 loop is CASSYGDDYEQFF. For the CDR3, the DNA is TGTGCCAGCAGTTATGGGGACGACTATGAGCAGTTCTTC.

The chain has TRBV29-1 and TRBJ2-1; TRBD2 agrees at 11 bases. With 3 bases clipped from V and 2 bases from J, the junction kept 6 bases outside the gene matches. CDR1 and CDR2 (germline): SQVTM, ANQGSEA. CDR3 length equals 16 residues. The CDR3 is CSVDRTSGLTYNEQFF. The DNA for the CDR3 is TGCAGCGTTGATCGGACTAGCGGGCTTACCTACAATGAGCAGTTCTTC.

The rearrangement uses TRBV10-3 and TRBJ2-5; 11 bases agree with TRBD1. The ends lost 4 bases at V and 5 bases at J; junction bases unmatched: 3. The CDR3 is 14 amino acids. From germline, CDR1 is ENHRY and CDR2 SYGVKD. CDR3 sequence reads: CAISGDRGMETQYF. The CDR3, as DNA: TGTGCCATCAGTGGGGACAGGGGGATGGAGACCCAGTACTTC.

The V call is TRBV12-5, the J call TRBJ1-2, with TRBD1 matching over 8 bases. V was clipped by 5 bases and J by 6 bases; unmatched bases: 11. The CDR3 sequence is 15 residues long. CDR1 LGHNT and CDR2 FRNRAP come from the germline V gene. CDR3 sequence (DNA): TGTGCTAGTGGTCCCCAATCGGACAGGGCGGATGGCTACACCTTC. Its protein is CASGPQSDRADGYTF. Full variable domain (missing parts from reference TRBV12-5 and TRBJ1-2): DARVTQTPRHKVTEMGQEVTMRCQPILGHNTVFWYRQTMMQGLELLAYFRNRAPLDDSGMPKDRFSAEMPDATLATLKIQPSEPRDSAVYFCASGPQSDRADGYTFGSGTRLTVV.

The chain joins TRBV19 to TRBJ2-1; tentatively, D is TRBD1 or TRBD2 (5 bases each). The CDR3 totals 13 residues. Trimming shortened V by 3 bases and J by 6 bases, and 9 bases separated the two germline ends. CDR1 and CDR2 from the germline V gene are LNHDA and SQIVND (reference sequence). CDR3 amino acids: CASSMGTTNEQFF. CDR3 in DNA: TGTGCCAGTAGTATGGGGACGACCAATGAGCAGTTCTTC.

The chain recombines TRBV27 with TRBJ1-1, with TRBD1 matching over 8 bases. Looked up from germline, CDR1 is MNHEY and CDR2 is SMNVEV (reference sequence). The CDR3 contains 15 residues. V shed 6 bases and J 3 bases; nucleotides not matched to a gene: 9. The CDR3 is CASRPRQGFYTEAFF. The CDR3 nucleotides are TGTGCCAGCAGGCCTAGACAGGGGTTCTACACTGAAGCTTTCTTT.